This TCR beta chain was sequenced for a study of blood T cells in healthy people across ages. Study-wide background: There was about one barcoded beta molecule captured by template switching per two T cells. Study results and caveats: Per million T cells, TCR beta diversity dropped roughly linearly as age increased.

This clonotype was counted only a few times. No antigen is known for it. Every donor gave approximately 10 milliliters of peripheral blood. PCR was performed a second time for about 7 to 12 cycles using a sample-barcoded 5' primer and a J-beta primer mix. TCRdb ran MiXCR on the 5' RACE reads and lists one entry per CDR3 protein. The data show fewer than 700,000 distinct CDR3 sequences, under 55% seen once. The V gene's germline CDR1 is DFQATT and CDR2 SNEGSKA (reference sequence). This CDR3 spans 11 amino acids. V dropped 5 bases and J dropped 4; count of bases not matched to a gene: 0. The chain has TRBV20-1 and TRBJ1-2; TRBD1 aligns across 8 bases. Sequencing input: blood. This clonotype was obtained from a man at least 80 years old in good health. CDR3 sequence (DNA): TGCAGTGCTGACAGGGGCTATGGCTACACCTTC. It specifies CSADRGYGYTF.